This TCR beta chain was obtained from a study of T cells expressing NK-cell markers. As for the study in general: According to the study, TCR beta repertoires originated from sorted CD3+CD56+NKG2C+, CD3+CD56+NKG2C- and CD3+CD56-NKG2C+ T cells.

TCRdb re-called the 5' RACE reads; every CDR3 protein appears as one record, without DNA. Recorded for this sample: about 160,000 distinct CDR3 sequences. The sequence was obtained from a man aged 18-75 years in good health. The sequenced sample consisted of blood T cells: a sorted CD56 or NKG2C T cell subset, CD4+ or CD8+ T cells, or bulk PBMC T cells (not recorded which).

The CDR3 reads CASFTSGTGREKLFF. J is TRBJ1-4 and V is TRBV5-6; as DNA is missing, the TRBD1 call by TCRdb cannot be tested. The CDR3 has 15 amino acids. Germline V gene data show CDR1 as SGHDT and CDR2 as YYEEEE.